The source of this TCR beta chain is a study of identical twins. A universal primer site was created by template switching, with the cDNA bearing unique molecular identifiers. TCRdb reprocessed the 5' RACE reads via MiXCR and lists one record per CDR3 protein. The sample yields more than 400,000 distinct CDR3 sequences, approximately 14% seen once. V was shortened by 0 bases and J by 6 bases, with 12 bases between the two germline ends. The germline CDR1 and CDR2 sequences are SQVTM and ANQGSEA. This CDR3 is 13 amino acids long. This sample also appeared in a second study, on yellow fever vaccine responses in identical twins. This second report adds: Vaccine T cell responses of twins reportedly seemed partly convergent and partly personalized.

This rearrangement joins TRBV29-1 to TRBJ2-7; tentative D call: TRBD2 (6 bases). The receptor comes from a woman between 18 and 29 years old in good health. The sample consisted of CD4+ T cells sorted from blood. The CDR3 spells CSVEERPEGEQYF. Here the CDR3 DNA reads TGCAGCGTTGAAGAACGACCGGAGGGCGAGCAGTACTTC.